Shown below are 28 T cell receptor beta chains from a single sample sequenced in a study of cytomegalovirus exposure and HLA in healthy donors. Primers included in the PCR were 60 Vbeta and 13 Jbeta primers. Assay: immunoSEQ multiplex PCR; the TCRdb copy retains only in-frame clones and omits some. The data show 200,000 or so clones, about 76% seen once. The sequencing input was PBMCs. Every receptor here comes from a male donor in good health and CMV-seropositive.

The chain recombines TRBV12-5 with TRBJ2-3; D not resolved. Trimming took 3 bases from V and 2 from J, leaving 6 bases between them. The CDR3 runs 13 residues. From germline, CDR1 is LGHNT and CDR2 FRNRAP. The CDR3, as DNA: TGTGCTAGTGGTTTTGGCCCCACAGATACGCAGTATTTT. This translates into CASGFGPTDTQYF.

Note on this clone: The junction departs from the called germline gene at one end, perhaps through a read error. V and J are TRBV7-3 and TRBJ1-2, with D perhaps matching TRBD1 (6 bases). Germline V gene sequence: CDR1 SGHTA, CDR2 FQGTGA. CDR3 size: 16 residues. Here the CDR3 reads CASNDGGAGANYGYTF. CDR3 sequence (DNA): TGTGCCAGCAACGATGGGGGGGCGGGGGCTAACTATGGCTATACCTTC.

Notes on this clone: The junction departs from the called germline gene at one end, perhaps through a read error. This chain joins TRBV18 and TRBJ1-3, with D possibly matching TRBD1 (6 bases). Germline V gene data show CDR1 as KGHSH and CDR2 as LQKENI. The CDR3 covers 14 residues. The CDR3 sequence: CASSQGESGNTIYF. The CDR3 DNA sequence: TGTGCCAGTTCACAGGGAGAGTCTGGAAACACCATATATTTT.

The chain has TRBV9 and TRBJ1-4; TRBD1 matches at 9 bases. The CDR3 runs to 16 residues. The germline V gene encodes CDR1 SGDLS and CDR2 YYNGEE. The junction had 5 bases not matched to a gene; V was cut back by 0 bases and J by 5 bases. The CDR3 sequence: CASSVGEGTGNEKLFF. The DNA for the CDR3 is TGTGCCAGCAGCGTAGGAGAGGGGACAGGGAATGAAAAACTGTTTTTT.

This clone was detected only once. The rearrangement uses TRBV28 and TRBJ2-2; no firm D call. The CDR3 consists of 11 residues. V was pared by 5 bases and J by 7 bases, with 5 bases between. CDR1 is MDHEN, CDR2 SYDVKM, per germline. The chain's CDR3 is CASSPVGELFF. CDR3 coding DNA: TGTGCCAGCAGTCCCGTCGGGGAGCTGTTTTTT.

The chain carries TRBV29-1 and TRBJ1-4, with D possibly being TRBD1 (6 bases). The germline V and J ends were trimmed by 5 bases and 7 bases, with 20 bases remaining between them. CDR3 length: 15 residues. Germline loops: CDR1 SQVTM, CDR2 ANQGSEA. The CDR3 loop is CSVSQGAGGIEKLFF. The CDR3 nucleotides read TGCAGCGTTTCACAGGGAGCAGGAGGTATTGAAAAACTGTTTTTT.

The J gene is TRBJ2-7, the V gene TRBV5-8; TRBD1 is a possible D gene (6 bases). Trimming took 1 base from V and 0 from J, leaving 8 bases between them. CDR1 and CDR2 from the germline V gene are SGHTS and YDEGEE. This CDR3 contains 14 residues. CDR3 amino acids: CASSLTGYSYEQYF. The CDR3 DNA reads as TGTGCCAGCAGCTTGACAGGGTACTCCTACGAGCAGTACTTC.

J is TRBJ2-5 and V is TRBV6-6; TRBD1 matches 11 bases. This CDR3 is 14 amino acids long. Germline V lookup: CDR1 MNHNY, CDR2 SVGAGI (reference sequence). V was pared by 5 bases and J by 5 bases, with 4 bases of the junction left unmatched. The CDR3 DNA sequence: TGTGCCAGCAGTCCGGACAGGGGGCCCGAGACCCAGTACTTC. Translated: CASSPDRGPETQYF.

This clone was detected once. This chain connects TRBV12-5 to TRBJ2-5; D possibly corresponds to TRBD2 (5 bases). TRBJ2-7 matches the DNA end more closely, so the J call is doubtful. Germline V gene data show CDR1 as LGHNT and CDR2 as FRNRAP. There are 16 residues in the CDR3. The CDR3: CASGLVQGSVTYEQYF. CDR3 in DNA: TGTGCTAGTGGTTTGGTACAAGGGAGCGTAACCTACGAGCAGTACTTC.

The rearrangement joins TRBV4-2 to TRBJ1-5; D remains ambiguous. There are 12 residues in the CDR3. Germline-derived CDR1 and CDR2 are LGHNA and YNFKEQ. V shed 1 base and J shed 7 bases, with 5 bases lying between them. The CDR3 bases are TGTGCCAGCAGCCAAGCAGGCCAGCCCCAGCATTTT. Its protein is CASSQAGQPQHF.

The chain employs TRBV19 and TRBJ2-7; 7 bases map to TRBD1. Trimming cost V 5 bases and J 5 bases; bases outside gene matches: 6. The CDR3 is 13 residues long. Germline lookup yields CDR1 LNHDA and CDR2 SQIVND (reference sequence). Here the CDR3 DNA reads TGTGCCAGTAGTCCAGACAGGGACCACGAGCAGTACTTC. Translated, it gives CASSPDRDHEQYF.

The CDR3 DNA is TGTGCCAGCAGCCAAGATGCCAGGACCAAGGGGGGAAACACCATATATTTT. It specifies CASSQDARTKGGNTIYF. The chain carries TRBV4-2 and TRBJ1-3; tentative D call: TRBD1 (5 bases). From germline, CDR1 is LGHNA and CDR2 YNFKEQ. The CDR3 totals 17 residues. Trimming stripped 0 bases from V and 4 bases from J, with 16 bases between.

CDR3 loop: CASSSQVGANVLTF. CDR3 coding DNA: TGTGCCAGCAGCTCGCAGGTCGGGGCCAACGTCCTGACTTTC. The gene calls are TRBV5-4 and TRBJ2-6; no reliable D call. Germline V gene sequence: CDR1 SGHNT, CDR2 YYREEE (reference sequence). This CDR3 is 14 amino acids long. V was cut by 3 bases and J by 4 bases, with 8 bases left in between.

V and J are TRBV5-1 and TRBJ2-7; 11 bases align to TRBD2. V trimming: 0 bases; J trimming: 4 bases; junction bases outside the gene matches: 9. The CDR3 sequence is 17 residues long. The germline V gene has CDR1 SGHRS and CDR2 YFSETQ. The CDR3 region is CASSLGSGGARLYEQYF. The CDR3 region has the DNA TGCGCCAGCAGCTTGGGTAGCGGGGGGGCTAGGTTGTACGAGCAGTACTTC. The variable domain in full, completed from reference TRBV5-1 and TRBJ2-7, reads KAGVTQTPRYLIKTRGQQVTLSCSPISGHRSVSWYQQTPGQGLQFLFEYFSETQRNKGNFPGRFSGRQFSNSRSEMNVSTLELGDSALYLCASSLGSGGARLYEQYFGPGTRLTVT.

The CDR3 nucleotides are TGTGCCAGCAGCCCGGGACTGTCAAATTCACCCCTCCACTTT. It translates to CASSPGLSNSPLHF. V gene TRBV5-6 combines with J gene TRBJ1-6, with D tentatively TRBD1 (5 bases). CDR1 is SGHDT, CDR2 YYEEEE, per germline. Trimming cost V 4 bases and J 7 bases, with 12 bases left between them. This CDR3 region has 14 residues.

The chain recombines TRBV27 with TRBJ2-7, with TRBD1 matching over 9 bases. Trimming cost V 6 bases and J 3 bases; bases outside gene matches: 12. Germline V gives CDR1 MNHEY, CDR2 SMNVEV (reference sequence). The CDR3 contains 16 residues. The CDR3: CASSPGQGYLGYEQYF. CDR3 nucleotide sequence: TGTGCCAGCAGCCCGGGACAGGGTTATTTAGGCTACGAGCAGTACTTC.

This rearrangement joins TRBV29-1 to TRBJ2-7; D is undetermined. Per germline, CDR1 SQVTM and CDR2 ANQGSEA. This CDR3 is 13 amino acids long. Trimming removed 3 bases at V and 3 bases at J, with 12 bases between. As DNA, the CDR3 is TGCAGCGTTGAGCTAGTCGGTGGCTACGAGCAGTACTTC. Amino acid sequence: CSVELVGGYEQYF.

V usage is TRBV5-4 and J usage is TRBJ2-7; TRBD1 aligns across 8 bases. Germline lookup yields CDR1 SGHNT and CDR2 YYREEE (reference sequence). V dropped 5 bases and J dropped 5; count of bases not matched to a gene: 6. This CDR3 has 13 residues. The CDR3: CASSLDRAHEQYF. The CDR3 DNA follows: TGTGCCAGCAGTCTGGACAGGGCCCACGAGCAGTACTTC.

CDR3 in amino acids: CASSLPPSGRAGELFF. CDR3 DNA: TGCGCCAGCAGCTTGCCGCCTAGCGGGAGGGCCGGGGAGCTGTTTTTT. This chain joins TRBV5-1 and TRBJ2-2; the match to TRBD2 covers 12 bases. The CDR3 is 16 residues long. Germline CDR1 and CDR2: SGHRS and YFSETQ. V dropped 1 base and J dropped 6; count of bases not matched to a gene: 4.

A few counts support this clone. This rearrangement joins TRBV7-6 to TRBJ1-3; D is uncertain. CDR3 length: 11 amino acids. V was trimmed by 5 bases and J by 4 bases, leaving 3 bases between them. CDR1 is SGHVS, CDR2 FNYEAQ, per germline. CDR3 amino acids: CASSPGNTIYF. As DNA, the CDR3 is TGTGCCAGCAGCCCAGGAAACACCATATATTTT.

J is TRBJ2-1 and V is TRBV4-2; D is perhaps TRBD2 (6 bases). V gave up 3 bases and J gave up 0 bases, with 12 bases separating them. The V gene's germline CDR1 is LGHNA and CDR2 YNFKEQ. This CDR3 region has 16 residues. The CDR3 DNA follows: TGTGCCAGCAGCCAGGGACGGGGGTCCTCCTACAATGAGCAGTTCTTC. Translation gives CASSQGRGSSYNEQFF.

This rearrangement joins TRBV28 to TRBJ1-1; TRBD1 aligns across 10 bases. This CDR3 region has 14 residues. Per germline, CDR1 MDHEN and CDR2 SYDVKM. The trim removed 4 bases at V and 3 bases at J, leaving 2 bases unmatched. The CDR3 loop reads CASSSGQGDTEAFF. The CDR3 nucleotides are TGTGCCAGCAGTTCAGGACAGGGGGACACTGAAGCTTTCTTT.

The rearrangement uses TRBV15 and TRBJ1-5, with D perhaps TRBD1 (5 bases). Germline-derived CDR1 and CDR2 are LNHNV and YYDKDF (reference sequence). With 0 bases removed from V and 2 bases from J, the gap between germline ends came to 14 bases. The CDR3 extends over 17 amino acids. The CDR3 DNA sequence: TGTGCCACCAGCAGAGAGCCCCCGGTGACAGGCAATCAGCCCCAGCATTTT. The encoded protein is CATSREPPVTGNQPQHF.

This clone appeared once. The same CDR3 arises from other DNA sequences in this sample as well. V usage is TRBV7-3 and J usage is TRBJ2-2; 8 nucleotides agree with TRBD2. The CDR3 loop spans 16 amino acids. Trimming cost V 5 bases and J 0 bases; bases outside gene matches: 5. Germline CDR1 reads SGHTA; CDR2 reads FQGTGA. CDR3 nucleotides: TGTGCCAGCAGCCTTACTAGCGGCGCGAACACCGGGGAGCTGTTTTTT. Its translation is CASSLTSGANTGELFF.

This clone was counted only a few times. The chain is built from TRBV28 and TRBJ2-5; 14 bases line up with TRBD2. The CDR3 extends over 14 amino acids. Germline V lookup: CDR1 MDHEN, CDR2 SYDVKM. J was trimmed by 11 bases and V by 6 bases; bases with no gene match: 8. The CDR3 reads CASRPGLAGGEQYF. The CDR3 DNA follows: TGTGCCAGCAGACCCGGACTAGCGGGAGGAGAGCAGTACTTC.

The chain carries TRBV28 and TRBJ2-7, with D tentatively TRBD1 (6 bases). The CDR3 totals 13 residues. Trimming stripped 4 bases from V and 2 bases from J, with 9 bases between. The germline CDR1 and CDR2 sequences are MDHEN and SYDVKM. The CDR3 here is CASSSTGPYEQYF. The CDR3 region has the DNA TGTGCCAGCAGTTCAACAGGGCCCTACGAGCAGTACTTC.

V gene TRBV5-1 combines with J gene TRBJ1-2, with no clear D. This CDR3 has 14 amino acids. Germline CDR1 SGHRS, CDR2 YFSETQ. V gave up 3 bases and J gave up 3 bases, with 12 bases separating them. CDR3 protein: CASSYAETYYGYTF. The CDR3 DNA is TGCGCCAGCAGCTATGCAGAAACATACTATGGCTACACCTTC. The whole variable domain, filled in from reference TRBV5-1 and TRBJ1-2, reads KAGVTQTPRYLIKTRGQQVTLSCSPISGHRSVSWYQQTPGQGLQFLFEYFSETQRNKGNFPGRFSGRQFSNSRSEMNVSTLELGDSALYLCASSYAETYYGYTFGSGTRLTVV.

This chain uses TRBV5-1 with TRBJ2-3, with 9 bases matching TRBD2. The CDR3 totals 16 residues. CDR1 and CDR2 (germline): SGHRS, YFSETQ. Trimming took 2 bases from V and 2 from J; bases not matched to a gene: 6. In nucleotides, the CDR3 is TGCGCCAGCAGCTTCCTAGCGGGGATTAACACAGATACGCAGTATTTT. Its protein is CASSFLAGINTDTQYF.